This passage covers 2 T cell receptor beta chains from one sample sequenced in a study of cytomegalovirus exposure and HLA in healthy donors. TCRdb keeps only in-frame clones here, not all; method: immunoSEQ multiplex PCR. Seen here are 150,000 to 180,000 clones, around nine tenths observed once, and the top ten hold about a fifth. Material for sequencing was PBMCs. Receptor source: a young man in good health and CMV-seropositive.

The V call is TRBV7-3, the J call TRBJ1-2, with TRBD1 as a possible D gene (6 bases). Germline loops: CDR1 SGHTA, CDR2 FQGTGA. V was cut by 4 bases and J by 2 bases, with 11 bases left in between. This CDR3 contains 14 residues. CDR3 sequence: CASSSDQGNYGYTF. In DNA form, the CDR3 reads TGTGCCAGCAGCTCAGACCAGGGGAACTATGGCTACACCTTC.

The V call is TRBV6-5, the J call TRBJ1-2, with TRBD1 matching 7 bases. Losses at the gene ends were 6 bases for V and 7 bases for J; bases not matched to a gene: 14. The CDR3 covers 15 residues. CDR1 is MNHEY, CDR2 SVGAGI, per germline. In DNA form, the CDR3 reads TGTGCCAGCAGCCCAACAGGGGACCTACACGGTGGCTACACCTTC. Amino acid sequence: CASSPTGDLHGGYTF.